Included here is one TCR beta chain sequence, with context. Antigen specificity is unknown. This sample is part of a study of cytomegalovirus exposure and HLA in healthy donors. Study-level background: Among 350 to 500 genotyped donors, about 80% fell in the Caucasian-associated ancestry cluster.

PCR employed 60 Vbeta and 13 Jbeta primers. Sequencing used immunoSEQ multiplex PCR; TCRdb keeps in-frame clones, though not all of them. This table has about 100,000 clones, approximately 73% appearing once. V lost 3 bases and J lost 1, with 9 bases in between. CDR3 size: 14 residues. Germline CDR1 reads LGHNT; CDR2 reads FRNRAP. The study, taken as a whole, reports: An Asian-associated ancestry cluster reportedly showed fewer N-insertions than the approximately 670-donor mean in a later analysis.

The specimen sequenced was PBMCs. The chain links TRBV12-5 to TRBJ1-1, with D possibly matching TRBD1 (5 bases). This sequence was found in a woman aged 45 to 65 in good health and CMV-seropositive. The CDR3 is CASGFRTGNTEAFF. The CDR3, as DNA: TGTGCTAGTGGTTTCAGAACAGGGAACACTGAAGCTTTCTTT.